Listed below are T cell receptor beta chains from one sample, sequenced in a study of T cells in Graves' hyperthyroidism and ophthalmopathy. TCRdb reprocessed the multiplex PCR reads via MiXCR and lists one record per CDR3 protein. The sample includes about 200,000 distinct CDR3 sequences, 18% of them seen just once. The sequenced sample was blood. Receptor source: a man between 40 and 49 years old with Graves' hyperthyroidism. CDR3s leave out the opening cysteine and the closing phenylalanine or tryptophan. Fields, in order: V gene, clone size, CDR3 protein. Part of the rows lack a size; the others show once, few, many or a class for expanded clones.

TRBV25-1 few ASSEDTGSYNEQF
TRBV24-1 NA ATSDSDGLNEQF
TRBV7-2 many ASSLAGPYNSPLH
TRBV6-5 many ASSYGTAASYEQY
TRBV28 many ASSPVGTGYNEQF
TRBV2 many ASKGAYSYEQY
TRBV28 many ASRRESEQY
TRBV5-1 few ASSLTLGRTTNEKLF
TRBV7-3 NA ASSYQRDTDTQY
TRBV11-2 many ASSSGDRAYEQY
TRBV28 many ASSPPGQGSYEQY
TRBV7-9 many ASSETVTTNEKLF
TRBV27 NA ASSWGFGTGELF
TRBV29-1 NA SAGPVGEKLF